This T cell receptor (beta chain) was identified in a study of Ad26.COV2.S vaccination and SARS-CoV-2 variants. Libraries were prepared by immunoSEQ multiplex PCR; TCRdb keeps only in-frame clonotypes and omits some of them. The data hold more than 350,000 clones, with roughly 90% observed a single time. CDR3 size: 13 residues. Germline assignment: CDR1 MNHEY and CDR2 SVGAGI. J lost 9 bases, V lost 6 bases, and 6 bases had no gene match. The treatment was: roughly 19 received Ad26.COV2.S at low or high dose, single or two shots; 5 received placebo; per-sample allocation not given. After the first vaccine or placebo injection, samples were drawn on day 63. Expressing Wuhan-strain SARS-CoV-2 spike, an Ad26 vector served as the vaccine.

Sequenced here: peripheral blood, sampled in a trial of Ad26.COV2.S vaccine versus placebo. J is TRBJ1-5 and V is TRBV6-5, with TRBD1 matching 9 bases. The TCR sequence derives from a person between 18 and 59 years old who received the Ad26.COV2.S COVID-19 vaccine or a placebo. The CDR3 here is CASSRTGERPQHF. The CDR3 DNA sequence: TGTGCCAGCAGCCGGACAGGGGAGAGGCCCCAGCATTTT.